Listed here is a single T cell receptor beta chain. The antigen remains undetermined. The data originate from a study of blood T cells in healthy people across ages. Study-wide points: The fall in TCR beta diversity per million T cells was roughly linear with age.

Using a J-beta primer mix together with a sample-barcoded 5' primer, a second PCR was run for roughly 6 to 12 cycles. Per sample, CDR3-containing paired-end reads numbered at least 2.5 million. TCRdb independently ran MiXCR on the 5' RACE reads; one entry per CDR3 protein. The repertoire holds fewer than 1,000,000 distinct CDR3 sequences, around 42% seen once, with roughly a fifth in the top ten. The clonotype was recovered from a man in his 60s in good health. The specimen was blood.

The CDR3 region has the DNA TGCGCCAGCAGTGATCTGGGCCTGAACACTGAAGCTTTCTTT. Protein: CASSDLGLNTEAFF. This chain connects TRBV10-2 to TRBJ1-1; D unresolved. The V and J ends lost 3 bases and 0 bases respectively, with 8 bases between them. The CDR3 loop spans 14 amino acids. Per germline, CDR1 WSHSY and CDR2 SAAADI.